This T cell receptor (beta chain) stems from a study of shared clonotypes between healthy human individuals (dated by TCRdb to about 2020). A note on the overall study: A few men and a couple of women, aged 18 to 49 years, made up the cohort. For each donor, CD4 naive and CD4 memory were each run on three plates, CD8 naive on two plates, and CD8 memory on one plate. The study deeply sequenced blood TCR repertoires of five healthy adults to estimate repertoire size and the extent of clonotype sharing between individuals. To increase sequencing depth and limit assay-specific biases, TCR repertoire library preparation and sequencing were carried out by different laboratories using diverse techniques. Each donor's leukapheresis produced roughly between roughly 0.85 and 10 billion PBMCs. General study outcomes and caveats: Only blood was sampled, and tissue TCR repertoires likely differ from those in blood. Incomplete sequencing was indicated by rarefaction of sorted-subset datasets, despite the large sequencing depth. Estimated clonotype richness was generally larger for naive than for memory subsets. Higher generation probabilities were observed for clonotypes shared by all four sorted-subset donors than for non-shared clonotypes. Across a handful of donors, roughly 5.1% of naive CD4, roughly 3.4% of naive CD8, 2% to 2.5% of memory CD4, and under 0.45% of memory CD8 clonotypes were shared. Pairwise subsampling led to the expectation that sequencing depth would affect the degree of clonotype sharing among donors. The small number of donors limited the genetic and exposure-history diversity represented.

CD8 naive samples were obtained by positive selection for CCR7 among CD45RO-negative cells, yielding a CD45RA+CCR7+ population from which TemRA cells were excluded. Donors were healthy HIV-negative adults with no recently reported acute infections or vaccinations. Every donor was a Caucasian adult residing in Nashville, Tennessee, USA. Blood was obtained by leukapheresis, after which PBMCs were separated by Ficoll-Histopaque density gradient centrifugation and cryopreserved in liquid nitrogen vapor phase. Purity and quantity of every magnetically sorted T cell population were checked by analytical flow cytometry. From each sorted fraction, genomic DNA was isolated and quantified by UV absorbance on a Nanodrop 2000c. Concerning this clone itself: Its specific antigen is unknown. Base quality data are lacking; no much larger clone is found one base away.

Counted from cysteine to phenylalanine, this CDR3 has 15 amino acids. The DNA shown is the 45-base CDR3, in frame from base 1. Trimming leaves V shorter by 3 bases and J shorter by 6 bases, with the junction holding 6 bases beyond the gene matches. Looking up the germline V gene yields CDR1 SGHTA and CDR2 FQGNSA. Using the deep immunoSEQ assay, TCR CDR3 regions were amplified from genomic DNA by multiplex PCR. Extracted genomic DNA from each cell subset was spread evenly across all wells of several immunoSEQ 96-well plates, with each plate serving as a replicate. For sorted subsets, approximately 210 ng genomic DNA, equal to approximately 30,000 T cell genomes, was loaded into each replicate PCR. Purified libraries were quantified with a Qubit 3.0 fluorometer, sized on a Bioanalyzer 2100, and re-quantified with the KAPA Library Quantification kit. Every immunoSEQ 96-well plate was sequenced on a dedicated single-read 150-cycle Illumina NextSeq 550 flow cell. In the original analysis: Because the immunoSEQ output included only junctional sequences and no quality scores, the filtering could not be the same as the filtering used for full-length reads. Sequences were annotated with PyIR, a Python wrapper for IgBLAST v1.9, using IMGT germline references to assign V/J genes and CDR3. Reads with weak V/J assignments (E-value above 1e-6), missing CDR3, stop codons, out-of-frame junctions, or ambiguous translated residues were removed. V3J clonotypes were defined by identical inferred V gene, J gene, and CDR3 amino acid sequence. The percentage overlap between two repertoires was calculated by dividing the number of shared unique clonotypes by the size of the smaller repertoire. Three approaches were used to assess repertoire richness: RTK rarefaction, the Chao1 estimator, and Recon v2.1 estimates of unobserved clonotypes. Generation probabilities were computed with OLGA for all TCRbeta clonotypes obtained by the gDNA method from several donors. TCRdb's version of the immuneACCESS table is confined to in-frame rearrangements and falls short of the full clone set. An unresolved V gene accounts for under half of the shortfall where checked; the remainder is of unknown origin. V, J and clone size are taken as reported in that table, and D and trimming were inferred from the DNA itself. This sample holds approximately 2,200,000 clones; roughly 91% were observed only once. Under 2% of the sample goes to the ten largest clones.

Input material: naive CD8+ T cells from PBMCs. Reading the label with the study, this specimen's cell subset or site is: CD45RA+CCR7+. The rearrangement joined TRBV7-2 to TRBJ2-1, and 9 junctional nucleotides match TRBD1. This receptor was obtained from a man between 18 and 29 years old in good health. Some clones in this sample may be carry-over from other donors' samples. CDR3 loop: CASSFYRGRGNEQFF. The sequenced DNA is TGTGCCAGCAGCTTTTACAGGGGGCGCGGCAATGAGCAGTTCTTC. The full variable domain, with segments outside the CDR3 supplied by the reference TRBV7-2 and TRBJ2-1 proteins, appears as GAGVSQSPSNKVTEKGKDVELRCDPISGHTALYWYRQSLGQGLEFLIYFQGNSAPDKSGLPSDRFSAERTGGSVSTLTIQRTQQEDSAVYLCASSFYRGRGNEQFFGPGTRLTVL.